What follows is one TCR beta chain and its context. The antigen is not known. This sample was included in a study of T cell responses to AZD1222 COVID-19 vaccine. Looking at the study overall: The analysis combined second doses at about 4 or about 12 weeks.

Study-wide results and caveats: Spike-specific TCR breadth and depth were elevated following two AZD1222 doses. Seropositive status at baseline applied to only a handful of AZD1222 recipients. None of the repertoires were sampled until the peak T cell response had passed.

Trimming took 2 bases from V and 0 from J, leaving 11 bases between them. The CDR3 loop spans 16 amino acids. Germline loops: CDR1 LNHDA, CDR2 SQIVND (reference sequence). Produced via immunoSEQ multiplex PCR; TCRdb's table is partial and in-frame only. Found here are some 99,000 clones, about 90% of them singletons; the top ten hold over 6.5%. The clonotype was recovered from an adult in good health. The chain carries TRBV19 and TRBJ1-3, with D unclear. Material: peripheral blood, obtained on day 0 of AZD1222 vaccination. CDR3 sequence: CASSISARDSGNTIYF. DNA of the CDR3: TGTGCCAGTAGTATATCGGCCCGAGACTCTGGAAACACCATATATTTT.